Here is one TCR beta chain with its context. The data were obtained in a study of blood T cell repertoires in COVID-19. In the study overall: Acute and convalescent COVID-19 specimens originated in the United States, Italy and Spain. The cDNA or gDNA used as material had been derived from T cells, B-cell-depleted T cells, or PBMCs.

The table came from immunoSEQ multiplex PCR; TCRdb's copy has only in-frame clones and leaves some out. The sample records 250,000 or so clones, roughly 84% being singletons. This receptor was taken from a middle-aged woman who had recovered from COVID-19. The sequenced material came from peripheral blood.

In DNA form, the CDR3 reads TGTGCCAGTAGTACCCTGGGGACACAGGGATCCTACGAGCAGTACTTC. It translates to CASSTLGTQGSYEQYF. The chain joins TRBV19 to TRBJ2-7; the D gene is possibly TRBD1 (6 bases). Germline values: CDR1 LNHDA, CDR2 SQIVND (reference sequence). Trimming stripped 4 bases from V and 1 base from J, with 17 bases between. The CDR3 runs 16 residues.